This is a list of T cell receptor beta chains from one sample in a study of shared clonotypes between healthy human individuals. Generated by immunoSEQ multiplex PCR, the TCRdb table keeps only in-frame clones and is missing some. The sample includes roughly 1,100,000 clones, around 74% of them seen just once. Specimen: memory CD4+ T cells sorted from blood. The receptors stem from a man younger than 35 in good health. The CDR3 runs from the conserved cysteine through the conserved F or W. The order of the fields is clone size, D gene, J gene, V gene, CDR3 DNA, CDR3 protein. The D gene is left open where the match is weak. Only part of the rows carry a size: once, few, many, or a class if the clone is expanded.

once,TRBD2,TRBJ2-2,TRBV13,TGTGCCAGCAGCTCTAGCGGGAGGGCCGACGGGGAGCTGTTTTTT,CASSSSGRADGELFF
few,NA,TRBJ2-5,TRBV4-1,TGCGCCAGCAGCAAAGTGGCGGGGTGGGCCCAAGAGACCCAGTACTTC,CASSKVAGWAQETQYF
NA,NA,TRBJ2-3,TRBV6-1,TGTGCCAGCAGTGAAACCGGAAGGGGCACAGATACGCAGTATTTT,CASSETGRGTDTQYF
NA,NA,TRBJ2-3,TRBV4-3,TGCGCCAGCAGCCAAGATTGGAGCACAGATACGCAGTATTTT,CASSQDWSTDTQYF
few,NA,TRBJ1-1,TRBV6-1,TGTGCCAGCAGCGTCATGACAGTGAACACTGAAGCTTTCTTT,CASSVMTVNTEAFF
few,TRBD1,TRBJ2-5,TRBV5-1,TGCGCCAGCAGCTTGGGACAGGGGCAAGAGACCCAGTACTTC,CASSLGQGQETQYF
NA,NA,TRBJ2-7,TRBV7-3,TGTGCCAGCAGCTTAATTGGGCAGGGGAGCTACGAGCAGTACTTC,CASSLIGQGSYEQYF
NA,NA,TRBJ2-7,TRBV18,TGTGCCAGCTCACAGTCCGGCTCGAGCTCCTACGAGCAGTACTTC,CASSQSGSSSYEQYF
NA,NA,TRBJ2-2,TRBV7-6,TGTGCCAGCAGCTTCGCCGACCCTCGATTGAACACCGGGGAGCTGTTTTTT,CASSFADPRLNTGELFF
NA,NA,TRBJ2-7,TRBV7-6,TGTGCCAGCAGCTTAGCGGTCGGGACACCCTCCTACGAGCAGTACTTC,CASSLAVGTPSYEQYF
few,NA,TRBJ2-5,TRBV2,TGTGCCAGCAGTGAGAACCGCCAGAGACAAGAGACCCAGTACTTC,CASSENRQRQETQYF
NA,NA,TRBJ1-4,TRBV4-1,TGCGCCAGCAGCCAAGGGAACACTAATGAAAAACTGTTTTTT,CASSQGNTNEKLFF
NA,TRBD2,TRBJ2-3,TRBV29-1,TGCAGCGTTGACGAGCTAGCGGGCACAGATACGCAGTATTTT,CSVDELAGTDTQYF
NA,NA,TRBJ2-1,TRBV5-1,TGCGCCAGCAGCTTGGACGGACTACCTGGTGGTGAGCAGTTCTTC,CASSLDGLPGGEQFF
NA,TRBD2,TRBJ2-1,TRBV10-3,TGTGCCATCAGTGACGGGAGGATGGATGAGCAGTTCTTC,CAISDGRMDEQFF
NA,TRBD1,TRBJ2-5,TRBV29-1,TGCAGCGTAGCAGGGGGCCGATCCCAAGAGACCCAGTACTTC,CSVAGGRSQETQYF